The clone carrying this TCR beta chain was observed a handful of times. Its antigen is as yet unknown. TCRdb independently ran MiXCR on the 5' RACE reads; one entry per CDR3 protein. This table holds roughly 230,000 distinct CDR3 sequences, more than 15% found once. This sample is drawn from a study of CD8 T cells in ankylosing spondylitis. Study results and caveats: Disease-linked clones bore a CD8+ phenotype and were relatively rare in peripheral blood. Blood of patients with ankylosing spondylitis appeared to be characterized by a TCR beta motif of eight highly homologous variants. The authors reported significant enrichment of disease-linked clones in matched ankylosing spondylitis synovial fluid.

Sequences were obtained from blood, either unsorted or a sorted T cell fraction (not recorded which). The clonotype was recovered from a male donor with ankylosing spondylitis or in good health (not recorded which).

The CDR3 region has the DNA TGCGCCAGCAGCGAGGGACAGGGTTTCGGGGAGCTGTTTTTT. Its protein product is CASSEGQGFGELFF. This chain uses TRBV4-1 with TRBJ2-2; 9 bases map to TRBD1. The ends lost 5 bases at V and 7 bases at J; junction bases unmatched: 5. Germline V lookup: CDR1 MGHRA, CDR2 YSYEKL. This CDR3 is built from 14 residues.